Included here is one T cell receptor beta chain sequence, with context. This clonotype was seen repeatedly, ten times or more. The specificity of this receptor is unknown. No quality values exist for individual bases; no much larger clone is one base distant. V lost 5 bases and J lost 1 base; the stretch between them is 17 bases long. Taken from cysteine to phenylalanine, the CDR3 has 16 residues. Just the 48-base CDR3 DNA is kept, in frame starting at base 1. This sample is drawn from a study of response to subunit inactivated influenza vaccine (dated by TCRdb to 2016 to 2019). Turning to the overall study: To follow how T cells responded to a trivalent subunit inactivated influenza vaccine, the researchers relied on deep quantitative profiling of the T cell receptor repertoire. Beyond this particular receptor, the publication reports: The authors suggested that each seasonal influenza vaccination may recruit only a limited number of new T cells.

Library construction relied on RT-PCR. The sequencer was an Illumina HiSeq 2500. The raw public reads went through TCRdb reprocessing: fastp at Q25, MiXCR clone calling, in-frame beta chains kept. Rows matching on CDR3 protein sequence are summarized as one entry with the most common DNA and genes. Across this sample there are about 570,000 distinct CDR3 sequences, with approximately 11% seen only once. The ten largest make up approximately 9.9% of the sample. The data were also submitted as part of a second study, on T cells expressing NK-cell markers. As the second paper documents: 5'RACE template switching, by which a universal primer site and unique molecular identifiers were added, was used to make TCR beta cDNA libraries. TCR beta-chain repertoires were profiled in sorted CD3+CD56+NKG2C+, CD3+CD56+NKG2C- and CD3+CD56-NKG2C+ T-cell subsets from fewer than 10 donors. Among the eight sequenced donors, seven were HCMV-seropositive and one was HCMV-seronegative. To restrict sorting to alphabetaTCR-expressing T cells, an anti-gammadeltaTCR antibody was added in several experiments. In several donors, the dominant CD3+CD56+NKG2C+ clonotypes were among the top 10 CD8+ clonotypes and accounted for roughly 1.0-7.5% of CD8+ T cells. Those dominant clonotypes were again the most abundant among CD3+CD56-NKG2C+ cells in four donors, at roughly 25-65%. Whether the expanded NKG2C-expressing T cell clones were specific for HCMV antigens remained unclear. All eight donors whose samples were sequenced were randomly selected healthy volunteers, three of them men and five women. HCMV-specific IgG was detected in serum with a commercial ELISA kit to determine HCMV serostatus. Ficoll density gradient centrifugation was used to isolate peripheral blood mononuclear cells from blood. For six donors, bulk peripheral blood T-cell repertoires were additionally sequenced from unsorted PBMC. cDNA synthesis was primed from the TCR beta constant segment and was followed by two successive PCR amplification steps. Sequencing of the libraries produced 2 x 150 bp reads on Illumina HiSeq 2000/2500, MiSeq or NextSeq. MIGEC was used to demultiplex reads and group the reads by UMI, and MiTCR was used to assemble and quantify clonotypes. To exclude erroneous sequences, only TCR cDNA sequences supported by at least two reads were retained. The tcR package was used for downstream repertoire analysis, with clonotypes matched between fractions based on CDR3 nucleotide sequence plus V segment. VDJmatch was used to annotate antigen specificity against VDJdb, with one amino acid substitution allowed in CDR3.

The sequence joins TRBV12-3 or TRBV12-4 to TRBJ1-1; TRBD1 could be the D gene, as 5 bases match. The sample was PBMCs from blood, taken on the day of vaccination. This clonotype was sampled from a man aged 50 to 60 who received an inactivated influenza vaccine. Donor details come from another sample of the same person, matched by shared clones. The DNA reads TGTGCCAGCAGTCACAGACAGAGTGGCAGGAACACTGAAGCTTTCTTT. This is translated as CASSHRQSGRNTEAFF.